What follows are 25 T cell receptor beta chains derived from one specimen sequenced in a study of early T cells in non-severe SARS-CoV-2 infection. Each CDR3 protein is one row after TCRdb ran MiXCR on the 5' RACE reads. The sample holds about 63,000 distinct CDR3 sequences; over 10% are singletons and the top ten take roughly 4.7%. The sequenced sample was whole blood. The receptors originated from an adult who was a healthcare worker with PCR-confirmed SARS-CoV-2 infection or an uninfected control (not recorded which).

The table lists this clonotype with many counts. The chain carries TRBV25-1 and TRBJ1-2; perhaps TRBD1 as D (5 bases). The CDR3 is 19 residues long. CDR1 and CDR2 from the germline V gene are MGHDK and SYGVNS. V was cut by 3 bases and J by 6 bases, with 29 bases left in between. The DNA of the CDR3 is TGTGCCAGCAGTGACCCCACACAAGACATAGGGACGGCCGGGCATGGCTACACCTTC. The encoded protein is CASSDPTQDIGTAGHGYTF.

This clonotype was recorded many times. This rearrangement joins TRBV14 to TRBJ1-2; TRBD1 matches at 7 bases. CDR3 length equals 18 residues. After removal of 0 bases from V and 0 bases from J, the junction contained 10 bases not matched to a gene. Germline CDR1 SGHDN, CDR2 FVKESK. CDR3 sequence: CASSQDVNRGDSNYGYTF. Written as DNA, the CDR3 is TGTGCCAGCAGCCAAGACGTAAACAGGGGTGATTCTAACTATGGCTACACCTTC.

This clonotype was recorded a few times. The rearrangement joins TRBV7-9 to TRBJ2-1; D perhaps matches TRBD1 (5 bases). The CDR3 consists of 14 residues. Trimming stripped 5 bases from V and 4 bases from J, with 12 bases between. Germline CDR1 reads SEHNR; CDR2 reads FQNEAQ (reference sequence). Here the CDR3 reads CASSPDDSYNEQFF. The CDR3 bases are TGTGCCAGCAGCCCGGACGACAGTTACAATGAGCAGTTCTTC.

The chain links TRBV5-1 to TRBJ2-5; a weak D match, TRBD1 (5 bases). CDR3 length: 13 amino acids. V lost 7 bases to trimming and J lost 4 bases, with 14 bases between them. CDR1 is SGHRS and CDR2 is YFSETQ in the germline V gene. As DNA, the CDR3 is TGCGCCAGCTCGGGCCAGGGAATAGAGACCCAGTACTTC. Amino acids: CASSGQGIETQYF.

In this sample, this clonotype turned up many times. This chain joins TRBV27 and TRBJ2-3; D might be TRBD2 (6 bases). The length of the CDR3 is 14 residues. Looked up from germline, CDR1 is MNHEY and CDR2 is SMNVEV (reference sequence). Trimming cost V 9 bases and J 6 bases, with 19 bases left between them. CDR3 nucleotide sequence: TGTGCCAGTGCGGGGCGGGTAGCCGGTGATACGCAGTATTTT. Amino acids: CASAGRVAGDTQYF.

This clonotype came up many times. The chain joins TRBV29-1 to TRBJ2-5, with a tentative D call TRBD1 (5 bases). The CDR3 is made up of 14 amino acids. Germline-derived CDR1 and CDR2 are SQVTM and ANQGSEA. Trimming shortened V by 4 bases and J by 1 base, and 13 bases separated the two germline ends. CDR3 coding DNA: TGCAGCGTTGTCACCAGGGTACGCCAAGAGACCCAGTACTTC. Its protein is CSVVTRVRQETQYF.

This clonotype was detected a few times. The V and J genes are TRBV12-3 or TRBV12-4 and TRBJ2-1, with 12 bases lining up with TRBD2. After removal of 3 bases from V and 12 bases from J, the junction contained 15 bases not matched to a gene. The CDR3 is 17 amino acids. CDR3 nucleotide sequence: TGTGCCAGCAGTTTTGGACTAGCGGGGTTTGTCATGGGAGCGCAGTTCTTC. It yields the protein CASSFGLAGFVMGAQFF.

The gene calls are TRBV12-3 or TRBV12-4 and TRBJ2-3; TRBD2 matches 12 bases. With 6 bases clipped from V and 0 bases from J, the junction kept 1 base outside the gene matches. The CDR3 has 15 amino acids. CDR3 protein: CASRLAGGSTDTQYF. The CDR3 nucleotides read TGTGCCAGCAGGCTAGCGGGGGGGAGCACAGATACGCAGTATTTT.

In this sample, this clonotype turned up many times. The chain combines TRBV12-5 with TRBJ2-7, with 9 bases identical to TRBD1. The CDR3 contains 12 residues. Germline loops: CDR1 LGHNT, CDR2 FRNRAP. Trimming took 8 bases from V and 7 from J; bases not matched to a gene: 6. CDR3 sequence (DNA): TGTGCTAGTACCGGGACAGGGTTAGAGCAGTACTTC. Translating gives CASTGTGLEQYF.

This clonotype came up many times. This CDR3 reads CSAREGGGSDTQYF. The CDR3 region has the DNA TGCAGTGCTAGAGAGGGAGGGGGTTCAGATACGCAGTATTTT. The V call is TRBV20-1, the J call TRBJ2-3; possibly TRBD2 for D (7 bases). V lost 0 bases to trimming and J lost 4 bases, with 11 bases between them. CDR3 length: 14 residues. From germline, CDR1 is DFQATT and CDR2 SNEGSKA (reference sequence).

The chain combines TRBV20-1 with TRBJ1-1; D is unresolved. This CDR3 spans 11 amino acids. With 3 bases removed from V and 0 bases from J, the gap between germline ends came to 2 bases. In germline, CDR1 is DFQATT, CDR2 SNEGSKA (reference sequence). The CDR3 DNA reads TGCAGTGCTAGGATGAACACTGAAGCTTTCTTT. Translating gives CSARMNTEAFF.

This clonotype was detected a few times. The chain has TRBV7-9 and TRBJ2-3, with 9 bases identical to TRBD1. J lost 6 bases, V lost 0 bases, and 4 bases had no gene match. The germline V gene encodes CDR1 SEHNR and CDR2 FQNEAQ (reference sequence). The CDR3 spans 15 residues. The CDR3 spells CASSLAQTGGDTQYF. In DNA, the CDR3 is TGTGCCAGCAGCTTAGCCCAGACAGGGGGTGATACGCAGTATTTT.

Only a few counts were recorded for this clonotype. The chain has TRBV7-2 and TRBJ2-5, with a possible D match to TRBD1 (6 bases). Germline lookup yields CDR1 SGHTA and CDR2 FQGNSA. V dropped 5 bases and J dropped 4 bases, with 14 bases sitting between them. This CDR3 has 14 amino acids. The CDR3, as DNA: TGTGCCAGCAGCCGATCGACAGGCGGAGAGACCCAGTACTTC. Its protein is CASSRSTGGETQYF.

This clonotype was recorded many times. The chain couples TRBV20-1 to TRBJ1-1, with 7 bases identical to TRBD1. This CDR3 has 13 amino acids. The J segment lost 0 bases and the V segment lost 3 bases, leaving 1 base of the junction unmatched. Germline CDR1 is DFQATT and CDR2 is SNEGSKA (reference sequence). CDR3 protein: CSASGQVNTEAFF. DNA of the CDR3: TGCAGTGCTAGTGGACAGGTGAACACTGAAGCTTTCTTT.

This clonotype has ten or more counts. The chain is built from TRBV20-1 and TRBJ1-2; D remains unclear. Trimming removed 6 bases at V and 3 bases at J, with 14 bases between. Germline V gene data show CDR1 as DFQATT and CDR2 as SNEGSKA (reference sequence). This CDR3 comprises 13 residues. CDR3 in DNA: TGCAGTGCGGGAGGAGGACGGCACTATGGCTACACCTTC. As protein: CSAGGGRHYGYTF.

This clonotype was counted many times. The rearrangement joins TRBV29-1 to TRBJ2-3; D is tentatively TRBD1 or TRBD2 (6 bases each). The CDR3 is made up of 12 amino acids. Between the trimmed V and J ends, which lost 7 bases and 8 bases, there was a span of 16 bases. Germline V gives CDR1 SQVTM, CDR2 ANQGSEA. The CDR3 spells CSGQGGQRTQYF. The CDR3 nucleotides read TGCAGCGGGCAAGGGGGGCAGCGTACGCAGTATTTT.

This clonotype showed up many times. The chain couples TRBV7-2 to TRBJ2-3; TRBD1 might be the D (6 bases). Trimming cost V 5 bases and J 4 bases, with 16 bases left between them. This CDR3 comprises 15 residues. The germline gives CDR1 SGHTA, CDR2 FQGNSA. The chain's CDR3 is CASSQRTVESDTQYF. DNA of the CDR3: TGTGCCAGCAGCCAGCGGACAGTTGAATCAGATACGCAGTATTTT.

This clonotype occurred many times. V is TRBV6-5 and J is TRBJ2-1; D is ambiguous. V lost 5 bases, J lost 3 bases, and 20 bases lay in between. From germline, CDR1 is MNHEY and CDR2 SVGAGI. This CDR3 contains 17 residues. This chain's CDR3 is CASSTQAWSNHYNEQFF. The CDR3 coding sequence is TGTGCCAGCAGTACCCAGGCCTGGTCTAACCACTACAATGAGCAGTTCTTC.

The gene calls are TRBV6-5 and TRBJ2-7; 7 nucleotides match TRBD1. The CDR3 spans 15 residues. Trimming removed 5 bases from V and 3 bases from J; junction bases left unmatched: 10. CDR1 and CDR2 from the germline V gene are MNHEY and SVGAGI. The DNA of the CDR3 is TGTGCCAGCAGTCCTTACAGGGGACGATTCTACGAGCAGTACTTC. The encoded protein is CASSPYRGRFYEQYF.

This clonotype appeared many times. V gene TRBV12-3 or TRBV12-4 combines with J gene TRBJ1-2; D is unclear. This CDR3 is 13 amino acids long. V lost 3 bases, J lost 7 bases, and 12 bases lay in between. The CDR3 region is CASSLLMEGGYTF. CDR3 sequence (DNA): TGTGCCAGCAGTTTGTTGATGGAAGGTGGCTACACCTTC.

This clonotype turned up a few times. The V call is TRBV19, the J call TRBJ1-2; 7 nucleotides match TRBD1. CDR3 length: 12 amino acids. CDR1 and CDR2 (germline): LNHDA, SQIVND (reference sequence). V dropped 10 bases and J dropped 4; count of bases not matched to a gene: 6. The CDR3 region is CATQGTVYGYTF. CDR3 sequence (DNA): TGTGCCACCCAGGGGACAGTCTATGGCTACACCTTC.

This clonotype came up many times. The chain combines TRBV20-1 with TRBJ1-5; D call uncertain. CDR1 DFQATT and CDR2 SNEGSKA come from the germline V gene (reference sequence). The V and J ends lost 6 bases and 0 bases respectively, with 15 bases between them. This CDR3 has 15 residues. The CDR3 sequence is CSASSTVYSNQPQHF. For the CDR3, the DNA is TGCAGTGCCAGCTCTACAGTCTATAGCAATCAGCCCCAGCATTTT.

This clonotype was seen at least ten times. V usage is TRBV10-3 and J usage is TRBJ2-5; tentative D call: TRBD1 (6 bases). There are 15 residues in the CDR3. V dropped 6 bases and J dropped 1 base, with 15 bases sitting between them. Germline V CDR1 and CDR2: ENHRY, SYGVKD. The CDR3, as DNA: TGTGCCATCAGGGCCCAGACAGGTCCCCAAGAGACCCAGTACTTC. The encoded protein is CAIRAQTGPQETQYF.

V usage is TRBV19 and J usage is TRBJ1-1; the D gene is possibly TRBD1 (5 bases). V was clipped by 7 bases and J by 1 base, with 16 bases between them. Germline CDR1 is LNHDA and CDR2 is SQIVND (reference sequence). The CDR3 loop spans 15 amino acids. The CDR3 DNA sequence: TGTGCCAGTAAATCGGGGGTAATCGAGAACACTGAAGCTTTCTTT. Residues: CASKSGVIENTEAFF.

The genes are TRBV27 and TRBJ2-3; TRBD1 or TRBD2 may be the D gene (6 bases each). The CDR3 has 16 amino acids. Trimming shortened V by 5 bases and J by 6 bases, and 21 bases separated the two germline ends. CDR1 is MNHEY and CDR2 is SMNVEV in the germline V gene (reference sequence). The CDR3 sequence: CASSPAGGGYADTQYF. The CDR3 nucleotides read TGTGCCAGCAGTCCCGCCGGAGGGGGGTATGCCGATACGCAGTATTTT.